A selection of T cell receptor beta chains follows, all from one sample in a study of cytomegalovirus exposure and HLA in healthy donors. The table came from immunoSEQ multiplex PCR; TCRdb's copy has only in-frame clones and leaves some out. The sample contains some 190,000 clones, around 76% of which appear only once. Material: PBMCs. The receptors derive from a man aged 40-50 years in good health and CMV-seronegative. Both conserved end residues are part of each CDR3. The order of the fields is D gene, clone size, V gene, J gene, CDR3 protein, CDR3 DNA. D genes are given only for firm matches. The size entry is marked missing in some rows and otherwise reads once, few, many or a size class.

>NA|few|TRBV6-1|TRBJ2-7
CASSDRGGQSYEQYF
TGTGCCAGCAGTGATAGAGGAGGGCAGTCCTACGAGCAGTACTTC
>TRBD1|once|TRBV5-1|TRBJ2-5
CASSSQTIRGETQYF
TGCGCCAGCAGCTCCCAGACGATCAGGGGGGAGACCCAGTACTTC
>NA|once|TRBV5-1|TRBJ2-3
CASTPGGTGRADTQYF
TGCGCCAGCACCCCAGGAGGGACGGGGCGAGCAGATACGCAGTATTTT
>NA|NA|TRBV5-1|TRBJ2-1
CASSFGRPPYNEQFF
TGCGCCAGCAGCTTTGGGAGGCCTCCCTACAATGAGCAGTTCTTC
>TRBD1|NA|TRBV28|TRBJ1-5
CASLTGGLYQPQHF
TGTGCCAGCCTGACAGGGGGCCTCTATCAGCCCCAGCATTTT
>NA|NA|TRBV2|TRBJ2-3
CADSSSGRDSDTQYF
TGTGCCGACAGCTCCTCGGGCAGAGACTCAGATACGCAGTATTTT
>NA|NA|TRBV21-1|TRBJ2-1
CASSTKVRQGAGSYNEQFF
TGTGCCAGCAGCACAAAGGTGCGACAGGGGGCAGGGTCCTACAATGAGCAGTTCTTC
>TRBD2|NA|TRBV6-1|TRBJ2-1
CASIRLAGGYNEQFF
TGTGCCAGCATCAGACTAGCGGGGGGGTACAATGAGCAGTTCTTC
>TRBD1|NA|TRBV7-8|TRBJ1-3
CASSLKQGGNTIYF
TGTGCCAGCAGCTTAAAACAGGGGGGAAACACCATATATTTT
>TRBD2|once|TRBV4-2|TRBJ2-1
CASSQGLGLAVWGEQFF
TGTGCCAGCAGCCAAGGGTTAGGACTAGCGGTTTGGGGTGAGCAGTTCTTC
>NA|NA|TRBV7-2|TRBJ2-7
CASSLTGPTEQYF
TGTGCCAGCAGCTTGACAGGTCCCACCGAGCAGTACTTC
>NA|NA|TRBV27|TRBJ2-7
CASSLVSRGYEQYF
TGTGCCAGCAGTTTAGTTTCCAGGGGCTACGAGCAGTACTTC
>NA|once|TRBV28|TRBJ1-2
CASSLAAQSGYTF
TGTGCCAGCAGTTTAGCGGCACAAAGTGGCTACACCTTC
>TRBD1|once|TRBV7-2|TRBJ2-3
CASSQYRGSTDTQYF
TGTGCCAGCAGTCAATACAGGGGTAGCACAGATACGCAGTATTTT
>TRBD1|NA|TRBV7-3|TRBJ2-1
CASSPGQGGGEQFF
TGTGCCAGCAGCCCGGGACAGGGCGGAGGTGAGCAGTTCTTC
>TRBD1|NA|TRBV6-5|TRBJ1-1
CASSYGTGNTEAFF
TGTGCCAGCAGTTACGGGACAGGCAACACTGAAGCTTTCTTT
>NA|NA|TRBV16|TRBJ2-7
CASSQFGGTGYEQYF
TGTGCCAGCAGCCAATTCGGGGGGACAGGCTACGAGCAGTACTTC
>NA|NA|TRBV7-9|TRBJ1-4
CASTSTRGEKLFF
TGTGCCAGCACCTCAACCCGAGGTGAAAAACTGTTTTTT
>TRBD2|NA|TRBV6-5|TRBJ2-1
CASSTPGGGRKFF
TGTGCCAGCAGTACCCCCGGAGGCGGGAGGAAGTTCTTC
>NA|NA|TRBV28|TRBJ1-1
CASSLLTGEAFF
TGTGCCAGCAGTTTACTTACAGGGGAAGCTTTCTTT
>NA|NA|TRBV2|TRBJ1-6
CASSERGAPLHF
TGTGCCAGCAGTGAAAGAGGCGCACCCCTCCACTTT
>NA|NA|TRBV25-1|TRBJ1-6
CASSREANSPLHF
TGTGCCAGCAGTCGGGAGGCTAATTCACCCCTCCACTTT
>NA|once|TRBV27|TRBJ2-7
CASSFSIFYEQYF
TGTGCCAGCAGTTTTTCTATTTTCTACGAGCAGTACTTC
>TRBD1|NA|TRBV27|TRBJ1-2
CASRLRQGSLYGYTF
TGTGCCAGCAGGTTACGACAGGGGTCCCTATATGGCTACACCTTC
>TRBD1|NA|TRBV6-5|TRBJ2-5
CASSPRGTGETQYF
TGTGCCAGCAGTCCCAGGGGGACAGGCGAGACCCAGTACTTC
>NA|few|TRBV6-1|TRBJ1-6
CASSEEALRSYNSPLHF
TGTGCCAGCAGTGAAGAAGCCCTTCGCTCCTATAATTCACCCCTCCACTTT
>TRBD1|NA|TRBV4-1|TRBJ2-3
CASSLRTGGHSTDTQYF
TGCGCCAGCAGCCTAAGGACAGGGGGCCATAGCACAGATACGCAGTATTTT
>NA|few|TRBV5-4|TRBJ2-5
CASSLGWEQETQYF
TGTGCCAGCAGCTTGGGGTGGGAGCAAGAGACCCAGTACTTC
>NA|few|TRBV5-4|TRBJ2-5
CASSSGAAQETQYF
TGTGCCAGCAGCTCTGGGGCCGCACAAGAGACCCAGTACTTC
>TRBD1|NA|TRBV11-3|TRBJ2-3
CASSLRQGSTDTQYF
TGTGCCAGCAGCTTGCGACAGGGAAGTACAGATACGCAGTATTTT
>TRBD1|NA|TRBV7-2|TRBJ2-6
CASSRQGHSGANVLTF
TGTGCCAGCAGCCGACAGGGCCACTCTGGGGCCAACGTCCTGACTTTC
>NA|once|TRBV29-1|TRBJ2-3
CSVEDTTEGPDTQYF
TGCAGCGTTGAAGATACCACGGAGGGCCCAGATACGCAGTATTTT
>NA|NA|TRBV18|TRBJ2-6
CASSPPAGANVLTF
TGTGCCAGCTCACCACCGGCCGGGGCCAACGTCCTGACTTTC
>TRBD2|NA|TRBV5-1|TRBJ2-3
CASSRGGSRTDTQYF
TGCGCCAGCAGCCGGGGGGGCTCCCGCACAGATACGCAGTATTTT
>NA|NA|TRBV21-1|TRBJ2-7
CASSRESLGRGASYEQYF
TGTGCCAGCAGCAGGGAAAGCTTAGGCAGGGGTGCCTCCTACGAGCAGTACTTC
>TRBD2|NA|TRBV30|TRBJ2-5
CAWSVLSGGAFQETQYF
TGTGCCTGGAGTGTACTTAGCGGGGGGGCTTTCCAAGAGACCCAGTACTTC
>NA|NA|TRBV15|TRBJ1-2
CATSRDLGQHYGYTF
TGTGCCACCAGCAGAGACTTAGGACAGCACTATGGCTACACCTTC
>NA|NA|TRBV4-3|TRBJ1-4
CASQDSQNEKLFF
TGCGCCAGCCAAGACAGCCAAAATGAAAAACTGTTTTTT
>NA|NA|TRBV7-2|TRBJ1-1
CASREQGNTEAFF
TGTGCCAGCAGGGAACAGGGGAACACTGAAGCTTTCTTT
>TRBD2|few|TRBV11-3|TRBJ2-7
CASSLGASGTSGRTSYEQYF
TGTGCCAGCAGCTTAGGGGCGTCGGGGACTAGCGGGAGGACCTCCTACGAGCAGTACTTC
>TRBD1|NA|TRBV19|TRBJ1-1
CASFKITTGTGRSGTEAFF
TGTGCCAGTTTTAAGATTACGACCGGGACAGGGAGGAGCGGCACTGAAGCTTTCTTT
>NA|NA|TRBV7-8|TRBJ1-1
CASSLGVEGRRKTEAFF
TGTGCCAGCAGCTTAGGAGTAGAGGGCCGGAGAAAAACTGAAGCTTTCTTT
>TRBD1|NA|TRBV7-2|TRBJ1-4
CASSLTGTARKLFF
TGTGCCAGCAGCCTGACAGGGACGGCGAGAAAACTGTTTTTT
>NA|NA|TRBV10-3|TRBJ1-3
CAISDRVEASGNTIYF
TGTGCCATCAGTGACCGGGTTGAGGCCTCTGGAAACACCATATATTTT
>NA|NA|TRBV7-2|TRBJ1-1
CASSAGWIAEAFF
TGTGCCAGCAGCGCAGGGTGGATAGCTGAAGCTTTCTTT
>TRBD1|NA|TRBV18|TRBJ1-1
CASSPVGTGSAEAFF
TGTGCCAGCTCACCGGTCGGGACAGGGTCCGCTGAAGCTTTCTTT
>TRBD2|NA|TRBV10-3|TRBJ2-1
CAISDTSGRGNEQFF
TGTGCCATCAGTGATACTAGCGGGAGGGGAAATGAGCAGTTCTTC
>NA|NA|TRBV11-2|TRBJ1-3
CASSLESVNTIYF
TGTGCCAGCAGCTTAGAATCAGTAAACACCATATATTTT
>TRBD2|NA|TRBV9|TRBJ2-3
CASSSITTSGMRDTQYF
TGTGCCAGCAGCTCTATTACGACTAGCGGGATGAGAGATACGCAGTATTTT
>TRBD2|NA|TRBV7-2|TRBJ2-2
CASSSPSLAGVSGELFF
TGTGCCAGCAGCTCCCCCAGCCTAGCGGGAGTTTCAGGGGAGCTGTTTTTT
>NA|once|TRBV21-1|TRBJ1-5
CASKFPTGDSNQPQHF
TGTGCCAGCAAGTTCCCAACAGGGGATAGCAATCAGCCCCAGCATTTT
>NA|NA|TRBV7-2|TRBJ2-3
CASGTPNTDTQYF
TGTGCCAGTGGGACTCCAAACACAGATACGCAGTATTTT
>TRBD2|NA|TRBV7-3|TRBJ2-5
CASSRTSQETQYF
TGTGCCAGCAGCCGGACTAGCCAAGAGACCCAGTACTTC
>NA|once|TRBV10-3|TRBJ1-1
CAISTRGENTEAFF
TGTGCCATCAGCACTCGGGGGGAGAACACTGAAGCTTTCTTT
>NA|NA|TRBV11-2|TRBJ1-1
CASSLLGSGSEAFF
TGTGCCAGCAGCTTACTGGGCTCGGGGTCTGAAGCTTTCTTT